The 4 T cell receptor beta chains listed next were all sequenced from one sample in a study of blood T cell repertoires in COVID-19. Measured with immunoSEQ multiplex PCR; TCRdb has only the in-frame clones, and not every one. The sample yields just over 95,000 clones, about 86% seen once. The sample consisted of peripheral blood. Every receptor here comes from a man in his 60s with acute or convalescent COVID-19.

The chain carries TRBV27 and TRBJ1-2; D is possibly TRBD1 (6 bases). Looked up from germline, CDR1 is MNHEY and CDR2 is SMNVEV (reference sequence). The CDR3 contains 16 residues. V shed 5 bases and J shed 0 bases, with 16 bases lying between them. CDR3 in amino acids: CASSNMPGGPNYGYTF. As DNA, the CDR3 is TGTGCCAGCAGTAATATGCCGGGGGGCCCTAACTATGGCTACACCTTC.

The CDR3 region is CATSLGVYGGTDTQYF. CDR3 bases: TGTGCCACCAGTTTAGGCGTTTACGGGGGCACAGATACGCAGTATTTT. The J gene is TRBJ2-3, the V gene TRBV24-1; D perhaps matches TRBD2 (5 bases). Trimming shortened V by 6 bases and J by 1 base, and 16 bases separated the two germline ends. The CDR3 contains 16 residues. Germline loops: CDR1 KGHDR, CDR2 SFDVKD.

The chain recombines TRBV19 with TRBJ1-1, with a tentative D call TRBD1 (5 bases). Germline CDR1 is LNHDA and CDR2 is SQIVND (reference sequence). The CDR3 contains 13 residues. The V end was cut by 3 bases, the J end by 5 bases, with 10 bases between. The CDR3 nucleotides read TGTGCCAGTAGTATGGTGGAGGGGACTGAAGCTTTCTTT. It encodes CASSMVEGTEAFF.

This chain joins TRBV11-2 and TRBJ1-2; 10 nucleotides line up with TRBD1. CDR1 is SGHAT and CDR2 is FQNNGV in the germline V gene. CDR3 length: 15 amino acids. With V trimmed by 1 base and J by 6 bases, 5 bases remained unmatched. The CDR3 DNA reads as TGTGCCAGCAGCTTAGTTGGGGACAGGGGTAATGGCTACACCTTC. Its protein is CASSLVGDRGNGYTF.